A single sample is the source of the 10 T cell receptor beta chains below, sequenced in a study of T cells in Graves' hyperthyroidism and ophthalmopathy. Amplified TCR beta CDR3 regions derived from RNA transcripts. First-round RT-PCR with HTBI primers amplified the TCR CDR3 region. TCRdb processed the multiplex PCR reads anew with MiXCR; each CDR3 protein has one entry. Counted here are about 380,000 distinct CDR3 sequences, approximately 13% occurring once; the ten biggest clones make up 20%. Input material: blood. These receptors all stem from a man aged 25-40 years with Graves' hyperthyroidism that later progressed to Graves' ophthalmopathy.

The rearrangement joins TRBV6-1 to TRBJ1-3; the match to TRBD1 covers 7 bases. This CDR3 spans 16 amino acids. J gave up 2 bases and V 5 bases, and 9 bases lay outside the gene matches. Germline CDR1 and CDR2: MNHNS and SASEGT. The CDR3 spells CASSRIGDSAGNTIYF. CDR3 bases: TGTGCCAGCAGTCGGATCGGGGACAGCGCTGGAAACACCATATATTTT.

As concerns this clonotype: One end of the junction does not line up with germline, which may come from a read error. J is TRBJ2-3 and V is TRBV5-1; 7 nucleotides align to TRBD2. CDR1 is SGHRS and CDR2 is YFSETQ in the germline V gene. This CDR3 comprises 16 residues. CDR3 nucleotide sequence: TGCGCCAGCAGCTTGGCTCGGGACTACAGCACAGATACGCGGTATTTT. Amino acid sequence: CASSLARDYSTDTRYF. Full variable domain (missing parts from reference TRBV5-1 and TRBJ2-3): KAGVTQTPRYLIKTRGQQVTLSCSPISGHRSVSWYQQTPGQGLQFLFEYFSETQRNKGNFPGRFSGRQFSNSRSEMNVSTLELGDSALYLCASSLARDYSTDTRYFGPGTRLTVL.

There are many counts of this clonotype. This chain joins TRBV7-2 and TRBJ2-5; no clear D gene. The V gene lost 3 bases and the J gene lost 5 bases, with 10 bases spanning the gap. The CDR3 length is 13 residues. CDR1 SGHTA and CDR2 FQGNSA come from the germline V gene. CDR3 sequence reads: CASSFYIFETQYF. The CDR3 region has the DNA TGTGCCAGCAGCTTCTACATTTTCGAGACCCAGTACTTC.

This clonotype has ten or more counts. V and J are TRBV6-1 and TRBJ2-5; D is perhaps TRBD1 (6 bases). The CDR3 length is 14 residues. V lost 3 bases to trimming and J lost 1 base, with 9 bases between them. Looked up from germline, CDR1 is MNHNS and CDR2 is SASEGT. The CDR3 region has the DNA TGTGCCAGCAGTGATAACAGGGTCCAAGAGACCCAGTACTTC. Protein: CASSDNRVQETQYF.

The V gene is TRBV14, the J gene TRBJ1-1; no clear D gene. Trimming pared 4 bases from V and 1 base from J, leaving 16 bases between. The CDR3 length is 16 residues. Germline lookup yields CDR1 SGHDN and CDR2 FVKESK. CDR3 amino acids: CASSPWLGRQNTEAFF. CDR3 bases: TGTGCCAGCAGCCCATGGTTGGGCAGACAGAACACTGAAGCTTTCTTT.

Many counts were recorded for this clonotype. This chain joins TRBV7-9 and TRBJ1-5; D ambiguous. V gave up 1 base and J gave up 1 base, with 5 bases separating them. CDR1 is SEHNR and CDR2 is FQNEAQ in the germline V gene (reference sequence). This CDR3 contains 14 residues. CDR3 residues: CASSLVESNQPQHF. CDR3 coding DNA: TGTGCCAGCAGCTTAGTCGAAAGCAATCAGCCCCAGCATTTT.

This clonotype was seen a few times. The V and J genes are TRBV7-9 and TRBJ1-1; D not certain. V lost 7 bases, J lost 8 bases, and 20 bases lay in between. The germline gives CDR1 SEHNR, CDR2 FQNEAQ (reference sequence). CDR3 size: 14 residues. Here the CDR3 DNA reads TGTGCCAGCACCAACTCCCGGGCAGGCCGGGAAGCTTTCTTT. Its translation is CASTNSRAGREAFF.

This clonotype was seen more than once but under ten times. This chain joins TRBV6-5 and TRBJ1-6; TRBD1 is a possible D gene (6 bases). The CDR3 runs 14 residues. Trimming cost V 2 bases and J 11 bases, with 13 bases left between them. The V gene's germline CDR1 is MNHEY and CDR2 SVGAGI. The CDR3 sequence is CASSYNGQGTPLHF. The CDR3 DNA reads TGTGCCAGCAGTTACAACGGGCAGGGGACACCCCTCCACTTT.

The V and J genes are TRBV10-3 and TRBJ2-3; 9 positions agree with TRBD1. This CDR3 is 16 amino acids long. V lost 10 bases and J lost 4; bases outside the gene matches: 15. Germline CDR1 is ENHRY and CDR2 is SYGVKD. The CDR3: CASKRGGDRVADTQYF. DNA of the CDR3: TGTGCCAGCAAAAGAGGCGGGGACAGGGTCGCAGATACGCAGTATTTT.

The chain combines TRBV5-1 with TRBJ2-1; possibly TRBD1 or TRBD2 for D (6 bases each). Trimming removed 2 bases from V and 4 bases from J, with 19 bases in between. Germline V lookup: CDR1 SGHRS, CDR2 YFSETQ. The CDR3 loop spans 17 amino acids. The CDR3 DNA sequence: TGCGCCAGCAGCTTAGGAGGGGGGCTATACCTATACAATGAGCAGTTCTTC. Its translation is CASSLGGGLYLYNEQFF. Complete variable domain (other parts from reference TRBV5-1 and TRBJ2-1): KAGVTQTPRYLIKTRGQQVTLSCSPISGHRSVSWYQQTPGQGLQFLFEYFSETQRNKGNFPGRFSGRQFSNSRSEMNVSTLELGDSALYLCASSLGGGLYLYNEQFFGPGTRLTVL.